Following are 8 T cell receptor beta chains from one sample sequenced in a study of T cells in Graves' hyperthyroidism and ophthalmopathy. The TCR beta CDR3 regions underwent amplification using RNA transcripts as the source. HTBI primers drove first-round RT-PCR of the TCR CDR3. TCRdb recomputed calls from the multiplex PCR reads with MiXCR, one row per CDR3 protein. Here the sample spans 550,000 to 650,000 distinct CDR3 sequences, roughly 15% being singletons. The sample comprised blood. These receptors were collected from a woman in her thirties or forties with Graves' hyperthyroidism.

This clonotype was detected many times. This rearrangement joins TRBV7-2 to TRBJ1-2; D remains unclear. Germline V CDR1 and CDR2: SGHTA, FQGNSA. Trimming took 5 bases from V and 0 from J, leaving 10 bases between them. This CDR3 has 14 residues. DNA of the CDR3: TGTGCCAGCAGCCCCGACGGTTCTAACTATGGCTACACCTTC. It codes for CASSPDGSNYGYTF.

This clonotype showed up many times. The chain combines TRBV12-3 or TRBV12-4 with TRBJ1-5, with D possibly being TRBD1 (6 bases). Trimming shortened V by 5 bases and J by 2 bases, and 19 bases separated the two germline ends. This CDR3 is built from 17 residues. The CDR3 nucleotides are TGTGCCAGCAGTAATGTCGGGGGGCGGATGGGCAATCAGCCCCAGCATTTT. It is translated as CASSNVGGRMGNQPQHF.

The CDR3, as DNA: TGCAGTGCTAGAGCTGGTTACTCCTACGAGCAGTACTTC. Translation: CSARAGYSYEQYF. V usage is TRBV20-1 and J usage is TRBJ2-7; D call uncertain. There are 13 residues in the CDR3. Trimming took off 1 base at V and 0 bases at J, with 7 bases between the two ends. Germline V CDR1 and CDR2: DFQATT, SNEGSKA (reference sequence).

This clonotype has ten or more counts. The chain combines TRBV28 with TRBJ2-7; the D gene could be TRBD1 or TRBD2 (5 bases each). The CDR3 is made up of 15 amino acids. Trimming shortened V by 6 bases and J by 4 bases, and 19 bases separated the two germline ends. CDR1 MDHEN and CDR2 SYDVKM come from the germline V gene. CDR3 residues: CASSLKGTIRYEQYF. CDR3 nucleotide sequence: TGTGCCAGCAGCTTGAAGGGGACGATCAGATACGAGCAGTACTTC.

V is TRBV6-1 and J is TRBJ2-2; a possible D gene is TRBD2 (6 bases). The ends were cut back, 6 bases at V and 3 bases at J, with 11 bases in the middle. CDR1 and CDR2 (germline): MNHNS, SASEGT. The CDR3 sequence is 14 residues long. The CDR3 spells CASRLKRDTGELFF. In DNA, the CDR3 is TGTGCCAGCAGGCTGAAGCGGGACACCGGGGAGCTGTTTTTT.

This clonotype showed up many times. The rearrangement uses TRBV5-5 and TRBJ2-2; D gene uncertain. V was pared by 1 base and J by 0 bases, with 4 bases between. Germline V gene lookup returns CDR1 SGHKS and CDR2 YYEKEE (reference sequence). The CDR3 consists of 14 residues. CDR3 DNA: TGTGCCAGCAGCTTGAAGCCGAACACCGGGGAGCTGTTTTTT. It is translated as CASSLKPNTGELFF.

This clonotype has just a few counts. This may arise from a read error, as a much more abundant clone is one base away. The rearrangement links TRBV28 to TRBJ2-1; 13 nucleotides agree with TRBD2. The CDR3 consists of 16 residues. Germline values: CDR1 MDHEN, CDR2 SYDVKM. CDR3 amino acids: CASSWGLAGNYDEQFF. In DNA, the CDR3 is TGTGCCAGCAGTTGGGGACTAGCGGGAAACTACGATGAGCAGTTCTTC.

The V and J genes are TRBV10-1 and TRBJ2-1, with 10 nucleotides matching TRBD2. The V segment lost 0 bases and the J segment 13 bases; nucleotides outside the gene matches: 9. This CDR3 has 15 amino acids. Germline V CDR1 and CDR2: WNHNN, SYGVQD (reference sequence). Here the CDR3 reads CASSESMLAGGQQFF. The CDR3 DNA follows: TGCGCCAGCAGTGAGTCGATGTTAGCGGGAGGTCAACAGTTCTTC.